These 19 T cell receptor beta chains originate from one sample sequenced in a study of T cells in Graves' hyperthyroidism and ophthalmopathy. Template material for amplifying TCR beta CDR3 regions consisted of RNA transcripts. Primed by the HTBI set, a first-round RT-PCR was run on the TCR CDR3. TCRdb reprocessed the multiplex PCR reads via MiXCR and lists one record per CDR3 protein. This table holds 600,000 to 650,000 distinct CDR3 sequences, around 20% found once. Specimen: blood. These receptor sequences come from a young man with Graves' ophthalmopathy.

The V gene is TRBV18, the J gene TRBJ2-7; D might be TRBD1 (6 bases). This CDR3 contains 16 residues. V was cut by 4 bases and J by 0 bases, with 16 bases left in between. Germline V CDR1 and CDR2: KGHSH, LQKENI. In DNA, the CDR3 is TGTGCCAGCTCACTTAACAGGGTAGCGAACTCCTACGAGCAGTACTTC. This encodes CASSLNRVANSYEQYF.

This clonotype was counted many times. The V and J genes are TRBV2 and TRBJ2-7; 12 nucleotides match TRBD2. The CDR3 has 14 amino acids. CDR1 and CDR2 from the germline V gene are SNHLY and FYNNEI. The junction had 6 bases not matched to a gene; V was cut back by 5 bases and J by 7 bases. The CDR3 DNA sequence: TGTGCCAGCAGTCCCCTAGCGGGAGGGCTAGAGCAGTACTTC. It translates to CASSPLAGGLEQYF. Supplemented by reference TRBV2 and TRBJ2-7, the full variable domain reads EPEVTQTPSHQVTQMGQEVILRCVPISNHLYFYWYRQILGQKVEFLVSFYNNEISEKSEIFDDQFSVERPDGSNFTLKIRSTKLEDSAMYFCASSPLAGGLEQYFGPGTRLTVT.

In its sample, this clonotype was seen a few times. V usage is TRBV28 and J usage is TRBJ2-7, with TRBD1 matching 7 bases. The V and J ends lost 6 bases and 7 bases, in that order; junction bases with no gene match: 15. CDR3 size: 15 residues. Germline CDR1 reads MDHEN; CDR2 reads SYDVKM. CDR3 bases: TGTGCCAGCAGAAGTTCACAGGGGCCGTTACGGGAGCAGTACTTC. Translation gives CASRSSQGPLREQYF.

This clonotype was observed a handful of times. In DNA form, the CDR3 reads TGTGCCAGCAGACCTCCAGGCGGACAGGGGCGCGCGGACTATGGCTACACCTTC. Protein product: CASRPPGGQGRADYGYTF. V is TRBV28 and J is TRBJ1-2, with 9 bases matching TRBD1. V was pared by 6 bases and J by 3 bases, with 17 bases of the junction left unmatched. In germline, CDR1 is MDHEN, CDR2 SYDVKM. The CDR3 loop spans 18 amino acids.

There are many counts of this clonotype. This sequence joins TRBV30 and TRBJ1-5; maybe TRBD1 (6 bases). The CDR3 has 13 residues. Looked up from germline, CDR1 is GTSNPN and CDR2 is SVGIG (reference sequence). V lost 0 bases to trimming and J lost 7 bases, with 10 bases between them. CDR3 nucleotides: TGTGCCTGGAGTGTAGGGGGATTACAGCCCCAGCATTTT. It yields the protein CAWSVGGLQPQHF.

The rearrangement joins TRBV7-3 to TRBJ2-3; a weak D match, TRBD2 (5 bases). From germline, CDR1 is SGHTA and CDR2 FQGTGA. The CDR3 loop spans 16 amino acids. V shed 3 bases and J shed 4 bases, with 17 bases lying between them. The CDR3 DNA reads TGTGCCAGCAGCTTGCTACAAGGGAGTGGGGCAGATACGCAGTATTTT. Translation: CASSLLQGSGADTQYF.

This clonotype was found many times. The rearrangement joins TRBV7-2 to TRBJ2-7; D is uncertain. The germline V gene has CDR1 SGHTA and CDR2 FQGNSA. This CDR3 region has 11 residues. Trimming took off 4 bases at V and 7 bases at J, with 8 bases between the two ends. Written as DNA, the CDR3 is TGTGCCAGCAGCTCCGGACGGGAGCAGTACTTC. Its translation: CASSSGREQYF.

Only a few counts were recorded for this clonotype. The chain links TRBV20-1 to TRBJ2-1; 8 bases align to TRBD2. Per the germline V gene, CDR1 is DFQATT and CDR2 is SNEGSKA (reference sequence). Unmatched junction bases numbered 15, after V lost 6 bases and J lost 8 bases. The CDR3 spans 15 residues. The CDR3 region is CSADQSGRTRDEQFF. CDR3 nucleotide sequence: TGCAGTGCAGACCAAAGCGGGAGAACGCGCGATGAGCAGTTCTTC.

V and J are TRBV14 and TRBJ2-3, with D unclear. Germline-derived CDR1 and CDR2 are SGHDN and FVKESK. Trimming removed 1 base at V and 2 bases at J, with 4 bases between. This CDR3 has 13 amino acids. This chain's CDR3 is CASSQVDTDTQYF. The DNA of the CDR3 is TGTGCCAGCAGCCAAGTGGACACAGATACGCAGTATTTT.

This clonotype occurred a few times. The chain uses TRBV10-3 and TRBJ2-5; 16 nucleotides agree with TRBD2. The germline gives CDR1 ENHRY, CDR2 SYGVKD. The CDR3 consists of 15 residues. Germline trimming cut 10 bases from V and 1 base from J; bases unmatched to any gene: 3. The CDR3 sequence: CATGTSGRGQETQYF. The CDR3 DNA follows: TGTGCCACGGGGACTAGCGGGAGGGGCCAAGAGACCCAGTACTTC.

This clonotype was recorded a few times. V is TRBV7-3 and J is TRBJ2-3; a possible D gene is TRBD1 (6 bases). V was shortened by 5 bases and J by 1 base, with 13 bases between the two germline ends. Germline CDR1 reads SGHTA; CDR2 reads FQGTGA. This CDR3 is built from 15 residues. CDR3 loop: CASSITGSRTDTQYF. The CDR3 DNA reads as TGTGCCAGCAGCATTACAGGGTCCCGCACAGATACGCAGTATTTT.

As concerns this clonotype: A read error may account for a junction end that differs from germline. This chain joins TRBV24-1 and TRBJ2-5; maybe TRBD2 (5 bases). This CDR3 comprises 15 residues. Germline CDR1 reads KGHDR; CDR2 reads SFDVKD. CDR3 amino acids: CATSDPRADQGTQYF. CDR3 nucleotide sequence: TGTGCCACCAGTGACCCCCGAGCGGATCAAGGGACCCAGTACTTC.

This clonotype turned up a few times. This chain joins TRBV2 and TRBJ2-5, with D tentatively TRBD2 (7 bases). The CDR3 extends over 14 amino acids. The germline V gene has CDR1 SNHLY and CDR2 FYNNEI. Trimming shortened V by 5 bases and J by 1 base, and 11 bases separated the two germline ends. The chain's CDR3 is CASSKGGTQETQYF. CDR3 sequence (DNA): TGTGCCAGCAGTAAGGGGGGGACCCAAGAGACCCAGTACTTC. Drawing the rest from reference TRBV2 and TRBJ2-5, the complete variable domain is EPEVTQTPSHQVTQMGQEVILRCVPISNHLYFYWYRQILGQKVEFLVSFYNNEISEKSEIFDDQFSVERPDGSNFTLKIRSTKLEDSAMYFCASSKGGTQETQYFGPGTRLLVL.

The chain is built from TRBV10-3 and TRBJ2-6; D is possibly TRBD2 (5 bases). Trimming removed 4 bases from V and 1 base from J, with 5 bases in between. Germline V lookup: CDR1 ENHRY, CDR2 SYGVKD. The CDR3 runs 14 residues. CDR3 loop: CAISGGSGANVLTF. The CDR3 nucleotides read TGTGCCATCAGTGGCGGGTCTGGGGCCAACGTCCTGACTTTC.

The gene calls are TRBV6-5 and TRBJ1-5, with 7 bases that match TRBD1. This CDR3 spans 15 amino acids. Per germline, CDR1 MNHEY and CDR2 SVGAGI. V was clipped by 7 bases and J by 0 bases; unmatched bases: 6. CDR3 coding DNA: TGTGCCAGCACTTGGGACAGCCTTAGCAATCAGCCCCAGCATTTT. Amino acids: CASTWDSLSNQPQHF.

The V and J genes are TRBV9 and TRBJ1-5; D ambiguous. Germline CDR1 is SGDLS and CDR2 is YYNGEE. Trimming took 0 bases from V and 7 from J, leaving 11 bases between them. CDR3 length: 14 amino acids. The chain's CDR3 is CASSVDNSFQPQHF. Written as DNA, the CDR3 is TGTGCCAGCAGCGTAGATAACAGTTTCCAGCCCCAGCATTTT. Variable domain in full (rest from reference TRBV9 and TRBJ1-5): DSGVTQTPKHLITATGQRVTLRCSPRSGDLSVYWYQQSLDQGLQFLIQYYNGEERAKGNILERFSAQQFPDLHSELNLSSLELGDSALYFCASSVDNSFQPQHFGDGTRLSIL.

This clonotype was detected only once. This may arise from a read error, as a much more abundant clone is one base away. The CDR3 nucleotides are TGTGCCAGCAGCTTACGGACTAGCGGTTACGATGAGCAGTTCTTC. Amino acids: CASSLRTSGYDEQFF. The chain couples TRBV7-2 to TRBJ2-1; 10 bases are a match to TRBD2. Trimming at V came to 2 bases and at J to 8 bases, leaving 6 bases not matched to a gene. The CDR3 spans 15 residues. Germline V gene lookup returns CDR1 SGHTA and CDR2 FQGNSA.

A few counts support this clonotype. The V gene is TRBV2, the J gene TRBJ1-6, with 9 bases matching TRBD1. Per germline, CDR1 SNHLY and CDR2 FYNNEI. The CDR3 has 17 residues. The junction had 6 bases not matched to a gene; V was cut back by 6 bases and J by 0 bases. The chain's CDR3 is CASRKTGGSSYNSPLHF. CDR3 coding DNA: TGTGCCAGCAGGAAGACAGGGGGGAGCTCCTATAATTCACCCCTCCACTTT. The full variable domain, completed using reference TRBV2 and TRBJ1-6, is EPEVTQTPSHQVTQMGQEVILRCVPISNHLYFYWYRQILGQKVEFLVSFYNNEISEKSEIFDDQFSVERPDGSNFTLKIRSTKLEDSAMYFCASRKTGGSSYNSPLHFGNGTRLTVT.

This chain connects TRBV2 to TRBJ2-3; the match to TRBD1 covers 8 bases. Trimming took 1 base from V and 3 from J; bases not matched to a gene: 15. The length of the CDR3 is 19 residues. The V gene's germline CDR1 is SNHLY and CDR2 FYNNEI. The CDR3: CASSEDPERQGRRTDTQYF. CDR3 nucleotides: TGTGCCAGCAGTGAAGATCCCGAACGACAGGGGAGGCGGACAGATACGCAGTATTTT.